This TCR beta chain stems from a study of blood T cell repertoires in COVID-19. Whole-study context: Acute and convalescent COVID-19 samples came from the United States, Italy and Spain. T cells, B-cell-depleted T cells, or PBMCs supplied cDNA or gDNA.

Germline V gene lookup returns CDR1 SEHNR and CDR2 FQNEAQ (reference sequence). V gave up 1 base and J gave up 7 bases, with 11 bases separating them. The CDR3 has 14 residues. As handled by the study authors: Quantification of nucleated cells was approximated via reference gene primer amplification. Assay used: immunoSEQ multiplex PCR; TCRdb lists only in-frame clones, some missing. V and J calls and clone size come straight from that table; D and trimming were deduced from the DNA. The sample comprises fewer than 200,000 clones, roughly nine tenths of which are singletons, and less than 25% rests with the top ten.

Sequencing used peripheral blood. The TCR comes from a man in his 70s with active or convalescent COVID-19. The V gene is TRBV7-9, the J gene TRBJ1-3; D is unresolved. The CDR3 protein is CASSLGVNRNTIYF. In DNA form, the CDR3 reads TGTGCCAGCAGCTTAGGCGTCAACCGCAACACCATATATTTT.